The source of this T cell receptor (beta chain) is a study of blood T cell repertoires in COVID-19. Study-level information: Sites in the United States, Italy and Spain provided acute and convalescent COVID-19 samples. Sources were T cells, B-cell-depleted T cells, or PBMCs; the material itself was cDNA or gDNA.

This table comes from immunoSEQ multiplex PCR, and its TCRdb copy is limited to in-frame clones, with some not included. The sample includes some 250,000 clones, about 68% of them seen just once. V shed 0 bases, J shed 0 bases, and the junction held 4 bases outside the gene matches. This CDR3 is built from 16 residues. In germline, CDR1 is SGHRS, CDR2 YFSETQ. This clone appeared many times. V and J are TRBV5-1 and TRBJ2-7, with 9 bases fitting TRBD2. The sequencing sample was made of peripheral blood. This TCR was recovered from a woman of 80 years or more with acute or convalescent COVID-19. CDR3 region: CASSLGGSGGSYEQYF. CDR3 in DNA: TGCGCCAGCAGCTTGGGTGGTAGCGGGGGCTCCTACGAGCAGTACTTC.